This TCR beta chain was retrieved from a study of shared clonotypes between healthy human individuals. Overall study results and limits: At large depth, rarefaction still showed sorted-subset sequencing to be incomplete. What limited the represented genetic and exposure-history diversity was the small number of donors.

The V gene's germline CDR1 is SGHTS and CDR2 YDEGEE. This CDR3 is 17 amino acids long. The ends lost 3 bases at V and 5 bases at J; junction bases unmatched: 14. Comments on this clone: Its antigen is undetermined.

The repertoire was sequenced with immunoSEQ multiplex PCR; TCRdb's copy has only in-frame clones and lacks some. This table has 950,000 to 1,100,000 clones, 75% to 85% appearing once. Source material: memory CD4+ T cells from PBMCs. Subset denoted: CD45RA-negative fraction. The rearrangement uses TRBV5-8 and TRBJ2-4, with 7 bases identical to TRBD1. This sequence originates from a man aged 18 to 35 in good health. Some clones in this sample may be carry-over from other donors' samples. Written as DNA, the CDR3 is TGTGCCAGCAGCTCGGGTCTTGGGACAGTTCCCCAAAACATTCAGTACTTC. Its protein product is CASSSGLGTVPQNIQYF.